The present entry profiles one T cell receptor (beta chain) with its context. This clonotype was seen at least ten times. The clone's antigen remains unknown. Nothing much larger sits one base from this clone, and base qualities are not available. TCR beta CDR3 regions were amplified from RNA transcripts. The first round of RT-PCR for the TCR CDR3 was performed with the HTBI primer set and the Qiagen OneStep RT-PCR kit. The libraries were constructed in a second round of multiplex PCR and then size-selected and purified. Paired-end sequencing of the libraries was performed with 100 bp reads on an Illumina HiSeq2000. Processing in the source paper ran as follows. SOAPnuke was used to process the raw data, removing reads that contained adapters or uncalled bases, had a mean Phred below 15, or lacked an exact match to the constant primer or identifier. COPE v1.2.5 was used to merge high-quality paired reads, and clonotypes were defined as unique nucleotide sequences. MiTCR v1.1 was used to align the clonotypes against IMGT TRBV, TRBD and TRBJ reference segments. Analysis was restricted to V-J combinations with a frequency above 0.0001, which covered 99.2% of repertoires. The TCS score was defined as F50 (clonal expansion) divided by E x V (chaos), with BLOSUM62-based TCRdist calculated between CDR3 peptides within each V-J. Welch's t-statistics and random forest reduced 514 V-J features to 13, which were used in a naive Bayes classifier (R e1071). The Morisita-Horn index was used to measure how similar the thyroid and blood repertoires were. The public reads were run again by TCRdb, first through fastp at Q25 and then through MiXCR, and only productive beta chains were kept. Each entry merges the rows of one CDR3 protein and shows their most common DNA and genes. The V and J calls shown here were made by TCRdb, not taken from the authors' results. The sample table holds hundreds of thousands of distinct CDR3 sequences, of which approximately 42% were seen once. Of the sample, less than 9.5% is held by the ten largest clones.

Patients with uncontrolled infections, other autoimmune diseases, pregnancy or lactation were excluded. Clinical symptoms, serum thyroxine and TRAb, thyroid ultrasound, and orbital computed tomography formed the basis for the diagnoses. Total RNA was extracted using Trizol reagent, and RNA quality was assessed on an Agilent 2100 Bioanalyzer. This sample is drawn from a study of T cells in Graves' hyperthyroidism and ophthalmopathy (dated by TCRdb to the late 2010s). Turning to the overall study: To identify distinguishing TCR V-J signatures, a discovery cohort of roughly 100 patients was used, comprising some 45 with Graves' ophthalmopathy and approximately 57 with stable Graves' hyperthyroidism. Whether ophthalmopathy could be predicted prospectively was tested in an independent validation cohort made up of under 20 hyperthyroidism patients plus 17 patients who later progressed to ophthalmopathy. The 80 to 100 discovery patients were randomly divided into training and test sets at a 7:3 ratio. In addition, the study compared T-cell repertoires in thyroid tissue and in blood from roughly six Graves' hyperthyroidism patients. Following sampling, methimazole starting at 30 mg daily was given to hyperthyroidism patients, and high-dose intravenous methylprednisolone was given to ophthalmopathy patients. According to the paper, TCR Vbeta CDR3 sequencing was carried out on over 130 peripheral blood samples, which came from more than 40 ophthalmopathy, 70 to 80 hyperthyroidism and approximately 17 progressor patients. What the authors observed across the whole study: No statistical method was used to fix the sample size in advance, and group allocation was not hidden from the investigators. A model built on a 13 V-J signature distinguished ophthalmopathy from stable hyperthyroidism, reaching 87.88% sensitivity and around 81% specificity in cross-validation and 80%/75% in testing. Most expanded thyroid clonotypes (frequency above 0.001) were also found in blood, which suggests that blood repertoires may mirror thyroid immune responses. In validation, the model predicted progression to ophthalmopathy a median of roughly 6.2 months before onset, with 70% to 71% sensitivity and just under 75% specificity.

Material for sequencing was peripheral blood or thyroid tissue (not recorded which). The sequence was obtained from an adult man with Graves' disease, either hyperthyroidism or ophthalmopathy (not recorded which).

DNA sequence: TGTGCCAGCAGTAAAAACGGACAGGGTAGGTCTGAAGCTTTCTTT. This sequence encodes CASSKNGQGRSEAFF. Recombination linked TRBV2 to TRBJ1-1; 8 central bases correspond to TRBD1. CDR1 and CDR2 are read off the germline V gene as SNHLY and FYNNEI. Trimming leaves V shorter by 5 bases and J shorter by 6 bases, with the junction holding 11 bases beyond the gene matches. The CDR3 holds 15 amino acids from the cysteine to the phenylalanine. Just the 45-base CDR3 DNA is kept, in frame starting at base 1.